These 21 T cell receptor beta chains originate from one sample sequenced in a study of beta chain features in type 1 diabetes. Expressed TCRB transcripts were sequenced, since all the RNA that had been isolated was reverse transcribed. Measured with immunoSEQ multiplex PCR; TCRdb has only the in-frame clones, and not every one. The sample contains under 350,000 clones, under 8.5% of which appear only once. Sequenced sample: central memory CD4+ T cells from blood. Every receptor here comes from a woman aged 18-29 years in good health.

The chain carries TRBV7-2 and TRBJ2-5; 7 bases align to TRBD1. The CDR3 has 15 residues. Per the germline V gene, CDR1 is SGHTA and CDR2 is FQGNSA. The J segment lost 2 bases and the V segment lost 0 bases, leaving 3 bases of the junction unmatched. Here the CDR3 reads CASSLAQGPQETQYF. In nucleotides, the CDR3 is TGTGCCAGCAGCTTAGCACAGGGGCCTCAAGAGACCCAGTACTTC. The whole variable domain, remainder taken from reference TRBV7-2 and TRBJ2-5, is GAGVSQSPSNKVTEKGKDVELRCDPISGHTALYWYRQSLGQGLEFLIYFQGNSAPDKSGLPSDRFSAERTGGSVSTLTIQRTQQEDSAVYLCASSLAQGPQETQYFGPGTRLLVL.

This clone was observed many times. At the DNA level, this CDR3 is encoded by other sequences in the same sample as well. This CDR3 is CASSLKLSGANVLTF. The CDR3 DNA is TGTGCCAGCAGCTTAAAGCTCTCTGGGGCCAACGTCCTGACTTTC. The chain carries TRBV7-2 and TRBJ2-6; D is unclear. Germline V gene sequence: CDR1 SGHTA, CDR2 FQGNSA. The CDR3 is 15 amino acids. Trimming removed 2 bases from V and 0 bases from J, with 5 bases in between.

CDR3 sequence (DNA): TGTGCCAGCAGTTACGGTGGGGGGCGCACAGATACGCAGTATTTT. It translates to CASSYGGGRTDTQYF. V is TRBV6-5 and J is TRBJ2-3; perhaps D is TRBD1 or TRBD2 (6 bases each). Trimming shortened V by 2 bases and J by 1 base, and 10 bases separated the two germline ends. The CDR3 spans 15 residues. CDR1 is MNHEY, CDR2 SVGAGI, per germline.

This clone was counted between two and nine times. The chain uses TRBV28 and TRBJ2-3; the D call may be TRBD1 or TRBD2 (6 bases each). The V gene's germline CDR1 is MDHEN and CDR2 SYDVKM. The CDR3 loop spans 13 amino acids. The V end was cut by 5 bases, the J end by 6 bases, with 12 bases between. In DNA form, the CDR3 reads TGTGCCAGCAGTGGAGGGGGGAGGGATACGCAGTATTTT. Amino acid sequence: CASSGGGRDTQYF.

This clone has just a few counts. The V gene is TRBV6-1, the J gene TRBJ1-6; D perhaps matches TRBD1 (6 bases). In germline, CDR1 is MNHNS, CDR2 SASEGT. Trimming removed 2 bases from V and 8 bases from J, with 13 bases in between. CDR3 length: 15 residues. The CDR3 region has the DNA TGTGCCAGCAGTGAACCCAGAGGGGGAGATTCACCCCTCCACTTT. Its translation: CASSEPRGGDSPLHF.

This clone has a handful of counts. This chain connects TRBV6-6 to TRBJ2-2, with 8 bases fitting TRBD1. Germline V lookup: CDR1 MNHNY, CDR2 SVGAGI (reference sequence). V was pared by 10 bases and J by 4 bases, with 8 bases of the junction left unmatched. This CDR3 contains 14 residues. This CDR3 reads CATKQGVGTGELFF. CDR3 bases: TGTGCCACCAAACAGGGGGTCGGCACCGGGGAGCTGTTTTTT.

The V call is TRBV5-4, the J call TRBJ2-3; weak D call: TRBD2 (6 bases). Looked up from germline, CDR1 is SGHNT and CDR2 is YYREEE (reference sequence). This CDR3 has 14 residues. V was shortened by 4 bases and J by 2 bases, with 11 bases between the two germline ends. The CDR3 loop is CASSRWGDTDTQYF. The CDR3 DNA reads as TGTGCCAGCAGCCGGTGGGGGGACACAGATACGCAGTATTTT.

This clone was counted many times. The J gene is TRBJ1-1, the V gene TRBV7-3, with D hard to call. CDR3 length: 11 residues. From germline, CDR1 is SGHTA and CDR2 FQGTGA. The ends were cut back, 5 bases at V and 9 bases at J, with 10 bases in the middle. The CDR3 bases are TGTGCCAGCAGCCCCGGACGGAAAGCTTTCTTT. It encodes CASSPGRKAFF.

This clone came up a few times. The chain links TRBV29-1 to TRBJ2-5; no firm D call. This CDR3 contains 15 residues. Looked up from germline, CDR1 is SQVTM and CDR2 is ANQGSEA. V lost 3 bases and J lost 5, with 19 bases in between. The CDR3 spells CSVDSDVGTFETQYF. CDR3 in DNA: TGCAGCGTTGACAGCGACGTTGGTACTTTTGAGACCCAGTACTTC.

This chain uses TRBV7-9 with TRBJ1-1; 8 bases are a match to TRBD1. Germline loops: CDR1 SEHNR, CDR2 FQNEAQ (reference sequence). The V and J ends lost 4 bases and 5 bases, in that order; junction bases with no gene match: 6. CDR3 length equals 14 residues. The CDR3: CASSSPDRGTEAFF. In DNA, the CDR3 is TGTGCCAGCAGCTCACCCGACAGGGGAACTGAAGCTTTCTTT.

This clone showed up just a few times. The genes are TRBV11-2 and TRBJ1-4; TRBD1 matches at 7 bases. Germline V gives CDR1 SGHAT, CDR2 FQNNGV. V was pared by 4 bases and J by 0 bases, with 2 bases of the junction left unmatched. This CDR3 is built from 15 residues. The CDR3 nucleotides read TGTGCCAGCAGCTCAGGGGGGACAACTAATGAAAAACTGTTTTTT. Encoded protein: CASSSGGTTNEKLFF.

The sample holds a few counts of this clone. The CDR3 reads CASRRQYSGNTIYF. The CDR3 DNA is TGTGCCAGCAGAAGACAGTACTCTGGAAACACCATATATTTT. The chain uses TRBV2 and TRBJ1-3; perhaps TRBD1 as D (5 bases). The V gene's germline CDR1 is SNHLY and CDR2 FYNNEI. CDR3 length: 14 amino acids. V was clipped by 6 bases and J by 0 bases, with 9 bases between them.

This chain joins TRBV19 and TRBJ2-7; no clear D. CDR1 is LNHDA, CDR2 SQIVND, per germline (reference sequence). There are 11 residues in the CDR3. The V end lost 5 bases, the J end lost 3 bases, and 5 bases lay between the germline ends. As DNA, the CDR3 is TGTGCCAGTAGTCGCGGCTACGAGCAGTACGTC. Translating it yields CASSRGYEQYV.

This clone was observed a few times. This chain uses TRBV21-1 with TRBJ1-1; the table assigns TRBD1, which was not confirmed against the DNA. TRBV21-1 has pseudogene status. CDR3 length: 17 residues. This chain's CDR3 is CASSKPPGGREGWRAFF. In DNA form, the CDR3 reads TGTGCCAGCAGCAAACCCCCAGGGGGCAGGGAGGGTTGGAGAGCTTTCTTT.

This clone occurred a few times. V gene TRBV19 combines with J gene TRBJ1-5; 7 bases are shared with TRBD1. The CDR3 consists of 17 residues. Germline loops: CDR1 LNHDA, CDR2 SQIVND (reference sequence). V lost 4 bases to trimming and J lost 0 bases; unmatched junction nucleotides: 9. The CDR3 coding sequence is TGTGCCAGTAGTAGAATACAGGGGCGGGCTAGCAATCAGCCCCAGCATTTT. Protein: CASSRIQGRASNQPQHF. The full variable domain, its missing parts supplied by reference TRBV19 and TRBJ1-5, is DGGITQSPKYLFRKEGQNVTLSCEQNLNHDAMYWYRQDPGQGLRLIYYSQIVNDFQKGDIAEGYSVSREKKESFPLTVTSAQKNPTAFYLCASSRIQGRASNQPQHFGDGTRLSIL.

This clone showed up just a few times. The CDR3 DNA is TGTGCCAGCAGCTTTTGGAGCTCCTACGAGCAGTACTTC. Protein sequence: CASSFWSSYEQYF. The chain employs TRBV7-9 and TRBJ2-7; D gene unclear. This CDR3 region has 13 residues. The germline V gene encodes CDR1 SEHNR and CDR2 FQNEAQ (reference sequence). V lost 3 bases to trimming and J lost 0 bases, with 6 bases between them.

The rearrangement uses TRBV14 and TRBJ1-4, with 10 bases lining up with TRBD1. V shed 1 base, J shed 7 bases, and the junction held 3 bases outside the gene matches. The germline V gene encodes CDR1 SGHDN and CDR2 FVKESK. The CDR3 extends over 15 amino acids. The CDR3 here is CASSQAGTGAEKLFF. For the CDR3, the DNA is TGTGCCAGCAGCCAAGCCGGGACAGGGGCTGAAAAACTGTTTTTT. Full variable domain (rest looked up from reference TRBV14 and TRBJ1-4): EAGVTQFPSHSVIEKGQTVTLRCDPISGHDNLYWYRRVMGKEIKFLLHFVKESKQDESGMPNNRFLAERTGGTYSTLKVQPAELEDSGVYFCASSQAGTGAEKLFFGSGTQLSVL.

In its sample, this clone was seen a few times. This rearrangement joins TRBV18 to TRBJ2-7; either TRBD1 or TRBD2 may fit D (5 bases each). V gave up 5 bases and J gave up 5 bases, with 19 bases separating them. Looked up from germline, CDR1 is KGHSH and CDR2 is LQKENI. The CDR3 consists of 15 residues. CDR3 bases: TGTGCCAGCTCAACCATAGGGGACGGGGTTAACGAGCAGTACTTC. Protein sequence: CASSTIGDGVNEQYF.

This clone was recorded a few times. The J gene is TRBJ1-1, the V gene TRBV6-6, with a tentative D call TRBD1 (6 bases). The ends were cut back, 5 bases at V and 1 base at J, with 8 bases in the middle. From germline, CDR1 is MNHNY and CDR2 SVGAGI (reference sequence). The CDR3 loop spans 13 amino acids. The DNA for the CDR3 is TGTGCCAGCAGTCGACAGGAGAACACTGAAGCTTTCTTT. Translation gives CASSRQENTEAFF.

CDR3 in amino acids: CASSIELTGTQYF. CDR3 coding DNA: TGTGCCAGTAGTATAGAGCTGACTGGGACCCAGTACTTC. The chain joins TRBV19 to TRBJ2-5; D remains ambiguous. This CDR3 is built from 13 residues. Germline V gene data show CDR1 as LNHDA and CDR2 as SQIVND (reference sequence). Trimming took off 0 bases at V and 7 bases at J, with 9 bases between the two ends.

This clone appeared a few times. The chain couples TRBV2 to TRBJ2-3; 7 bases fit TRBD1. The CDR3 is 14 residues long. V dropped 11 bases and J dropped 2; count of bases not matched to a gene: 10. Germline V gene sequence: CDR1 SNHLY, CDR2 FYNNEI. The CDR3 sequence is CALSRGQLTDTQYF. As DNA, the CDR3 is TGTGCCCTTTCTAGGGGACAGCTCACAGATACGCAGTATTTT.